Here is one T cell receptor beta chain with its context. Its antigen remains unknown. Random hexamers primed reverse transcription of roughly 0.5 to 1 ug RNA. Across 54 Vbeta and 13 Jbeta, immunoSEQ multiplex PCR amplified TCR beta CDR3. One entry per CDR3 protein results from TCRdb running MiXCR on the immunoSEQ multiplex PCR reads. The sample holds roughly 100,000 distinct CDR3 sequences, roughly 94% seen once. Germline values: CDR1 PRHDT, CDR2 FYEKMQ (reference sequence). The CDR3 has 16 residues. V shed 4 bases and J 1 base; nucleotides not matched to a gene: 4. The data stem from a study of CD8 T cells in Susac syndrome. Study-wide context: Sequenced Susac syndrome patients included roughly 6 with clinically active disease and roughly 8 in remission. Study results and limitations: Individuals included in the TCR sequencing and HLA analysis were acknowledged by the study to be relatively few in number.

Both CD4+ and CD8+ T cells were negatively isolated, and TEMRA cells underwent FACS enrichment. The sequence was obtained from a human donor with Susac syndrome. Sample: CD8+ T cells from PBMCs. V and J are TRBV13 and TRBJ2-2, with 9 bases aligning to TRBD1. The CDR3 is CASSSGQGLNTGELFF. In DNA form, the CDR3 reads TGTGCCAGCAGCTCTGGACAGGGGTTGAACACCGGGGAGCTGTTTTTT.